A selection of T cell receptor beta chains follows, all from one sample in a study of blood T cell repertoires in COVID-19. This table comes from immunoSEQ multiplex PCR, and its TCRdb copy is limited to in-frame clones, with some not included. The sample lists 200,000 to 300,000 clones; about nine tenths were seen once. Sequenced sample: peripheral blood. The source is a man aged 60 to 69 who had recovered from COVID-19. Each CDR3 is given with its conserved first and last residue. D genes are given only for firm matches. Where a row states a size, it is once, few, many or the class of an expanded clone; other rows omit it.

>TRBD1|TRBJ2-2|TRBV6-5|NA
CASSYSGTGSTGELFF
TGTGCCAGCAGTTATTCCGGGACAGGGTCCACCGGGGAGCTGTTTTTT
>NA|TRBJ1-2|TRBV4-2|NA
CASSPGLSYGYTF
TGTGCCAGCAGCCCAGGGTTGAGCTATGGCTACACCTTC
>NA|TRBJ2-5|TRBV5-1|NA
CASSSLAATQYF
TGCGCCAGCAGCTCCTTAGCGGCCACCCAGTACTTC
>TRBD1|TRBJ2-5|TRBV3-1/TRBV3-2|NA
CASSQGQGQETQYF
TGTGCCAGCAGCCAAGGACAGGGGCAAGAGACCCAGTACTTC
>NA|TRBJ2-1|TRBV9|few
CASSDSSYNEQFF
TGTGCCAGCAGCGATAGCTCCTACAATGAGCAGTTCTTC
>NA|TRBJ2-7|TRBV6-5|NA
CASTFSVNYEQYF
TGTGCCAGCACCTTCAGTGTAAACTACGAGCAGTACTTC
>NA|TRBJ2-3|TRBV4-1|NA
CASSPTFQTGRSTDTQYF
TGCGCCAGCAGTCCAACTTTCCAGACAGGCCGTAGCACAGATACGCAGTATTTT
>TRBD1|TRBJ2-7|TRBV28|NA
CASTLGQTTYEQYF
TGTGCCAGCACCCTGGGACAGACAACCTACGAGCAGTACTTC
>TRBD1|TRBJ1-2|TRBV27|NA
CASSLPPTGNRNYGYTF
TGTGCCAGCAGTTTACCGCCGACAGGGAATCGAAACTATGGCTACACCTTC
>TRBD1|TRBJ1-3|TRBV9|few
CASSPRTGMSNTIYF
TGTGCCAGCAGCCCCCGGACAGGGATGTCGAACACCATATATTTT
>NA|TRBJ1-5|TRBV6-5|NA
CASRADSIRNQPQHF
TGTGCCAGCAGGGCAGACAGTATACGCAATCAGCCCCAGCATTTT
>TRBD1|TRBJ2-7|TRBV9|NA
CASSVGVGQGAHEQYF
TGTGCCAGCAGCGTAGGGGTGGGGCAGGGGGCCCACGAGCAGTACTTC
>TRBD1|TRBJ1-1|TRBV7-3|NA
CASSLRGRDRLNTEAFF
TGTGCCAGCAGCTTAAGGGGGAGGGACAGGTTGAACACTGAAGCTTTCTTT
>TRBD1|TRBJ2-3|TRBV15|NA
CATSMSRGLLGTDTQYF
TGTGCCACCAGCATGAGTAGGGGGCTCCTGGGTACAGATACGCAGTATTTT
>NA|TRBJ1-5|TRBV5-1|once
CASSYSGDSNQPQHF
TGCGCCAGCAGCTACTCAGGGGATAGCAATCAGCCCCAGCATTTT
>NA|TRBJ1-1|TRBV5-1|NA
CASSLKAGNTEAFF
TGCGCCAGCAGCTTAAAAGCCGGGAACACTGAAGCTTTCTTT
>NA|TRBJ1-2|TRBV29-1|NA
CSAPRGVGYTF
TGCAGCGCACCCAGGGGCGTTGGCTACACCTTC
>NA|TRBJ1-5|TRBV7-8|NA
CASSEDFGGFSNQPQHF
TGTGCCAGCAGCGAAGACTTCGGGGGATTTAGCAATCAGCCCCAGCATTTT
>TRBD1|TRBJ1-5|TRBV19|NA
CASNIYGTGPNQPQHF
TGTGCCAGTAATATATATGGGACAGGGCCGAACCAGCCCCAGCATTTT
>NA|TRBJ2-3|TRBV18|NA
CASSPPGTPMADTQYF
TGTGCCAGCTCACCGCCCGGGACACCAATGGCAGATACGCAGTATTTT
>NA|TRBJ2-1|TRBV5-4|NA
CASSLYYNEQFF
TGTGCCAGCAGCTTATATTACAATGAGCAGTTCTTC
>NA|TRBJ2-7|TRBV14|NA
CASSVRGPAVGREEQYF
TGTGCCAGCAGCGTCAGAGGCCCAGCGGTGGGAAGGGAGGAGCAGTACTTC